These 21 T cell receptor beta chains share one sample of origin, sequenced in a study of T-cell memory formation after mild COVID-19. A single record per CDR3 protein comes from TCRdb applying MiXCR to the 5' RACE reads. Here the sample spans about 390,000 distinct CDR3 sequences, 16% being singletons. The sequencing input was PBMCs or a T cell subset sorted from them (not recorded which). All receptors derive from a man younger than 35 who had mild COVID-19 (a few samples of this study predate the infection). Cell type and time point are not known.

This clonotype has more than one count but fewer than ten. J is TRBJ2-3 and V is TRBV7-6; 7 nucleotides match TRBD1. J was trimmed by 0 bases and V by 5 bases; bases with no gene match: 8. This CDR3 contains 16 residues. Germline V gives CDR1 SGHVS, CDR2 FNYEAQ. The CDR3 reads CASSGRQGSSTDTQYF. CDR3 bases: TGTGCCAGCAGCGGTCGACAGGGATCTAGCACAGATACGCAGTATTTT.

This clonotype was counted a few times. This chain links TRBV5-1 with TRBJ1-4; TRBD1 aligns across 7 bases. Germline V gene sequence: CDR1 SGHRS, CDR2 YFSETQ. The CDR3 is made up of 15 amino acids. After removal of 4 bases from V and 1 base from J, the junction contained 4 bases not matched to a gene. The DNA for the CDR3 is TGCGCCAGCAGCCCTGGGACAGTAACTAATGAAAAACTGTTTTTT. Protein sequence: CASSPGTVTNEKLFF.

This clonotype appeared a few times. The chain uses TRBV12-3 or TRBV12-4 and TRBJ1-2; 8 positions agree with TRBD1. V dropped 5 bases and J dropped 6; count of bases not matched to a gene: 11. The CDR3 length is 15 residues. As DNA, the CDR3 is TGTGCCAGCAGTAAACCGGACAGGGAGACTGATGGCTACACCTTC. This translates into CASSKPDRETDGYTF.

The J gene is TRBJ2-4, the V gene TRBV7-9; TRBD1 might be the D (6 bases). This CDR3 has 14 residues. The ends were cut back, 5 bases at V and 8 bases at J, with 16 bases in the middle. Germline assignment: CDR1 SEHNR and CDR2 FQNEAQ (reference sequence). For the CDR3, the DNA is TGTGCCAGCAGCATGGACAGAACCCGAGACATTCAGTACTTC. Translation gives CASSMDRTRDIQYF.

The chain uses TRBV15 and TRBJ2-7, with TRBD1 matching over 9 bases. Germline CDR1 LNHNV, CDR2 YYDKDF (reference sequence). After removal of 0 bases from V and 3 bases from J, the junction contained 18 bases not matched to a gene. CDR3 size: 20 residues. The CDR3 DNA sequence: TGTGCCACCAGCAGAGAGTTCACCGGGACAGGGATTCGACGGGTCTACGAGCAGTACTTC. This codes for CATSREFTGTGIRRVYEQYF.

This clonotype was observed a few times. The chain joins TRBV6-5 to TRBJ1-1, with a possible D match to TRBD1 (5 bases). Germline V gene lookup returns CDR1 MNHEY and CDR2 SVGAGI. The CDR3 extends over 15 amino acids. The V end was cut by 2 bases, the J end by 4 bases, with 14 bases between. Written as DNA, the CDR3 is TGTGCCAGCAGTTACGGTTGGGGCGGCGGCACTGAAGCTTTCTTT. Amino acid sequence: CASSYGWGGGTEAFF.

The V gene is TRBV7-2, the J gene TRBJ2-1, with 8 bases matching TRBD2. The CDR3 has 14 amino acids. J lost 5 bases, V lost 8 bases, and 8 bases had no gene match. The germline CDR1 and CDR2 sequences are SGHTA and FQGNSA. The CDR3 DNA reads TGTGCCAGCGGCGCCGGGGGGGGAAACAATGAGCAGTTCTTC. Translating it yields CASGAGGGNNEQFF.

This sequence joins TRBV7-9 and TRBJ2-7; 11 nucleotides line up with TRBD1. With 5 bases clipped from V and 3 bases from J, the junction kept 3 bases outside the gene matches. Germline assignment: CDR1 SEHNR and CDR2 FQNEAQ (reference sequence). This CDR3 contains 14 residues. Here the CDR3 DNA reads TGTGCCAGCAGCGCGGGACAGGGGGACTACGAGCAGTACGTC. Its translation is CASSAGQGDYEQYV.

This clonotype has a handful of counts. V gene TRBV5-1 combines with J gene TRBJ2-1; D unclear. The CDR3 spans 11 residues. Germline V gene data show CDR1 as SGHRS and CDR2 as YFSETQ. The germline V and J ends were trimmed by 2 bases and 10 bases, with 7 bases remaining between them. CDR3 in amino acids: CASSFTGEQFF. In DNA form, the CDR3 reads TGCGCCAGCAGCTTCACCGGGGAGCAGTTCTTC.

This clonotype occurred a few times. J is TRBJ2-5 and V is TRBV7-2, with 8 nucleotides matching TRBD2. Trimming at V came to 0 bases and at J to 2 bases, leaving 5 bases not matched to a gene. The CDR3 covers 16 residues. The germline V gene encodes CDR1 SGHTA and CDR2 FQGNSA. The CDR3 here is CASSLAASGGQETQYF. The CDR3, as DNA: TGTGCCAGCAGCTTAGCTGCCAGCGGGGGACAAGAGACCCAGTACTTC.

This clonotype was found a few times. This chain connects TRBV7-2 to TRBJ2-1; D perhaps matches TRBD2 (5 bases). The V gene's germline CDR1 is SGHTA and CDR2 FQGNSA. The germline V and J ends were trimmed by 0 bases and 0 bases, with 21 bases remaining between them. The CDR3 contains 20 residues. CDR3 region: CASSLAGKLGLLSSYNEQFF. CDR3 in DNA: TGTGCCAGCAGCTTAGCTGGCAAACTAGGCCTCTTAAGCTCCTACAATGAGCAGTTCTTC.

The chain carries TRBV7-2 and TRBJ1-1; 7 nucleotides line up with TRBD1. Germline loops: CDR1 SGHTA, CDR2 FQGNSA. V dropped 5 bases and J dropped 1; count of bases not matched to a gene: 7. The CDR3 totals 15 residues. CDR3 residues: CASSPKTGTNTEAFF. In DNA, the CDR3 is TGTGCCAGCAGCCCGAAGACAGGGACGAACACTGAAGCTTTCTTT.

The table lists this clonotype with many counts. This rearrangement joins TRBV20-1 to TRBJ2-7, with unresolved D. The V and J ends lost 7 bases and 0 bases respectively, with 7 bases between them. In germline, CDR1 is DFQATT, CDR2 SNEGSKA (reference sequence). The CDR3 is 11 amino acids. The CDR3 loop is CSVRSSYEQYF. CDR3 sequence (DNA): TGCAGTGTTCGTAGCTCCTACGAGCAGTACTTC.

The table lists this clonotype with a few counts. The chain is built from TRBV5-4 and TRBJ1-1, with unresolved D. Trimming took off 2 bases at V and 3 bases at J, with 8 bases between the two ends. The length of the CDR3 is 13 residues. From germline, CDR1 is SGHNT and CDR2 YYREEE (reference sequence). Written as DNA, the CDR3 is TGTGCCAGCAGCTTTGGGTGGGACACTGAAGCTTTCTTT. It specifies CASSFGWDTEAFF.

Only a few counts were recorded for this clonotype. The rearrangement uses TRBV9 and TRBJ2-3, with D maybe TRBD1 (5 bases). This CDR3 is built from 16 residues. CDR1 and CDR2 (germline): SGDLS, YYNGEE. V was clipped by 0 bases and J by 6 bases, with 17 bases between them. This CDR3 is CASSVGSLLGDDTQYF. For the CDR3, the DNA is TGTGCCAGCAGCGTAGGTTCACTTTTAGGGGATGATACGCAGTATTTT.

V and J are TRBV29-1 and TRBJ1-2, with D unresolved. Germline loops: CDR1 SQVTM, CDR2 ANQGSEA. This CDR3 is built from 12 residues. The V and J ends lost 5 bases and 0 bases respectively, with 7 bases between them. The CDR3 sequence: CSVHRANYGYTF. The CDR3 nucleotides are TGCAGCGTTCACAGAGCTAACTATGGCTACACCTTC. Full variable domain (outside the CDR3, taken from reference TRBV29-1 and TRBJ1-2): SAVISQKPSRDICQRGTSLTIQCQVDSQVTMMFWYRQQPGQSLTLIATANQGSEATYESGFVIDKFPISRPNLTFSTLTVSNMSPEDSSIYLCSVHRANYGYTFGSGTRLTVV.

The V gene is TRBV10-3, the J gene TRBJ1-6, with D unresolved. The CDR3 contains 12 residues. Trimming removed 5 bases at V and 5 bases at J, with 4 bases between. Germline loops: CDR1 ENHRY, CDR2 SYGVKD. This chain's CDR3 is CAISHHNSPLHF. CDR3 nucleotide sequence: TGTGCCATCAGTCACCATAATTCACCCCTCCACTTT.

This chain joins TRBV7-2 and TRBJ1-1, with TRBD1 as a possible D gene (5 bases). The germline gives CDR1 SGHTA, CDR2 FQGNSA. The germline V and J ends were trimmed by 2 bases and 8 bases, with 12 bases remaining between them. This CDR3 has 13 amino acids. The CDR3 protein is CASSLPGGMEAFF. DNA of the CDR3: TGTGCCAGCAGCTTACCGGGGGGGATGGAAGCTTTCTTT.

This clonotype was detected a few times. The chain combines TRBV6-5 with TRBJ2-3; TRBD2 matches at 8 bases. This CDR3 spans 14 amino acids. Germline CDR1 and CDR2: MNHEY and SVGAGI. V gave up 4 bases and J gave up 6 bases; unmatched junction bases: 6. DNA for the CDR3: TGTGCCAGCAGTTCCAGCGGGGGTAGCGATACGCAGTATTTT. Amino acid sequence: CASSSSGGSDTQYF.

This clonotype appeared a few times. The chain recombines TRBV18 with TRBJ1-1, with D possibly TRBD1 on 5 matching bases. Trimming took off 3 bases at V and 3 bases at J, with 17 bases between the two ends. Germline V gives CDR1 KGHSH, CDR2 LQKENI. CDR3 length: 16 amino acids. For the CDR3, the DNA is TGTGCCAGCTCACCTGGGGGAAGGGGAGGAGACACTGAAGCTTTCTTT. Protein: CASSPGGRGGDTEAFF.

The sample holds a few counts of this clonotype. CDR3 sequence: CASSRLGSLSRELFF. In DNA form, the CDR3 reads TGTGCCAGCAGTCGCCTGGGGAGTCTATCCCGGGAGCTGTTTTTT. This chain links TRBV3-1 with TRBJ2-2; tentative D call: TRBD2 (5 bases). Germline values: CDR1 LGHDT, CDR2 YNNKEL (reference sequence). This CDR3 spans 15 amino acids. Trimming left V 6 bases short and J 9 bases short, with 20 bases between. The variable domain in full, with the rest retrieved from reference TRBV3-1 and TRBJ2-2, is DTAVSQTPKYLVTQMGNDKSIKCEQNLGHDTMYWYKQDSKKFLKIMFSYNNKELIINETVPNRFSPKSPDKAHLNLHINSLELGDSAVYFCASSRLGSLSRELFFGEGSRLTVL.